This TCR beta chain was observed in a study of blood T cell repertoires in COVID-19. Study at large: The samples span acute and convalescent COVID-19 from the United States, Italy and Spain. In each case, the material was cDNA or gDNA derived from T cells, B-cell-depleted T cells, or PBMCs.

The CDR3 runs to 15 residues. Trimming took 10 bases from V and 1 from J, leaving 16 bases between them. In germline, CDR1 is MNHEY, CDR2 SMNVEV (reference sequence). Per the study methods: Nucleated cell counts were estimated from reference gene primer amplification. Data came from immunoSEQ multiplex PCR; TCRdb stores just in-frame clones and leaves some out. Clone size and V and J calls were adopted from that table, with D and trimming inferred from the DNA. The table records 250,000 to 350,000 clones, about nine tenths of them present only once. The V call is TRBV27, the J call TRBJ2-2; D perhaps matches TRBD2 (5 bases). Sequencing was done on a sample of peripheral blood. The receptor comes from an older woman with acute or convalescent COVID-19. CDR3 nucleotides: TGTGCCACCCATCCTACCGGGGAGAACACCGGGGAGCTGTTTTTT. This gives the protein CATHPTGENTGELFF.